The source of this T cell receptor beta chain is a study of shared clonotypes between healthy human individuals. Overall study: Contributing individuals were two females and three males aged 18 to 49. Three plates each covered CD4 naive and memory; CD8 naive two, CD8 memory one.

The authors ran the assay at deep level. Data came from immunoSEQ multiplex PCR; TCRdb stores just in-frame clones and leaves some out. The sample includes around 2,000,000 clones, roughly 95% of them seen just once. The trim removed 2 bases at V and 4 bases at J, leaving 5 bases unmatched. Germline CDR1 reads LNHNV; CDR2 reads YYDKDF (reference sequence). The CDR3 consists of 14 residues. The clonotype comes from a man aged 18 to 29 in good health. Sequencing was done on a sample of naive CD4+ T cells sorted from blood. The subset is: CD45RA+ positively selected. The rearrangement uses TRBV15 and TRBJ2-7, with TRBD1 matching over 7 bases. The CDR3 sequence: CATSRPDREYEQYF. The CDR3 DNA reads TGTGCCACCAGCAGACCCGACAGGGAATACGAGCAGTACTTC.